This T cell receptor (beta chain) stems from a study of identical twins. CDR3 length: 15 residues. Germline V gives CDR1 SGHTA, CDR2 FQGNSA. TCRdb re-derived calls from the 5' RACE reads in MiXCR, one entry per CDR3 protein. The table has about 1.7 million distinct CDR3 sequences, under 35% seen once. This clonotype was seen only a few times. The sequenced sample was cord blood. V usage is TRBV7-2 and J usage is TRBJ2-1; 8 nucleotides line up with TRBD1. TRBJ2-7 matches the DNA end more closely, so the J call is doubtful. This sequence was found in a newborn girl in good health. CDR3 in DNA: TGTGCCAGCAGCTTCGGGACAGGCTCCTACAATGAGCAGTACTTC. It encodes CASSFGTGSYNEQYF.